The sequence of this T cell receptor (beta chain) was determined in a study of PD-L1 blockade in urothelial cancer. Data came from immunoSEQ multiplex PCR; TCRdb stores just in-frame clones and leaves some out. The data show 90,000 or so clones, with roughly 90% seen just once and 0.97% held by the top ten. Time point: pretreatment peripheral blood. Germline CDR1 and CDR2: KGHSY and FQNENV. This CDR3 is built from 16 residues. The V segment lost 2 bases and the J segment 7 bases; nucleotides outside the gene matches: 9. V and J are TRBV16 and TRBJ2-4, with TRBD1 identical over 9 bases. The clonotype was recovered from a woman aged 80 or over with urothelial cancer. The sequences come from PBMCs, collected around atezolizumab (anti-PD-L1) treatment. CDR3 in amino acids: CASSQRTGGAPNIQYF. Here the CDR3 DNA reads TGTGCCAGCAGCCAAAGAACAGGGGGCGCCCCGAACATTCAGTACTTC.